The present TCR beta chain was sequenced within a study of cytomegalovirus exposure and HLA in healthy donors. In the study overall: Earlier, 100 million to 130 million unique TCR beta sequences were recovered from roughly 180 million T cells by an analysis. Study findings and constraints: The Asian-associated ancestry cluster reportedly had fewer N-insertions than the roughly 670-donor mean in a later analysis. Reportedly, diagnosis of cytomegalovirus status by the classifier showed high specificity and sensitivity.

Concerning this clone: What it binds is not known.

The primer mix had 60 Vbeta and 13 Jbeta primers. Libraries were prepared by immunoSEQ multiplex PCR; TCRdb keeps only in-frame clonotypes and omits some of them. The repertoire holds about 140,000 clones, with over 70% as singletons. Germline-derived CDR1 and CDR2 are SNHLY and FYNNEI. The CDR3 extends over 12 amino acids. The ends were cut back, 3 bases at V and 10 bases at J, with 10 bases in the middle. The sequenced material came from PBMCs. The chain couples TRBV2 to TRBJ2-1, with D possibly matching TRBD1 (6 bases). The source of this sequence is a man aged 40-49 years in good health and CMV-seronegative. In DNA form, the CDR3 reads TGTGCCAGCAGTGAGGCGAGGGGGGAGCAGTTCTTC. Translating gives CASSEARGEQFF.